This TCR beta chain was sequenced in a study of low-dose radiotherapy and immunotherapy resistance in tumors. Amplification of TCRs used a constant-region primer and V-primer adapter for approximately 18 PCR cycles. A single record per CDR3 protein comes from TCRdb applying MiXCR to the reads. There are approximately 47,000 distinct CDR3 sequences in the sample; 12% occur only once, and roughly 6.2% lies in the top ten. The time point: before trial treatment. The donors, trial participants, received nivolumab, ipilimumab, aspirin, low-dose cyclophosphamide and low-dose radiotherapy. This clonotype turned up a few times. This CDR3 has 14 residues. Trimming cost V 10 bases and J 2 bases, with 16 bases left between them. The germline gives CDR1 MNHEY, CDR2 SMNVEV (reference sequence).

This receptor was identified in a female donor with ovarian cancer. The chain couples TRBV27 to TRBJ2-3; D perhaps matches TRBD2 (5 bases). Source: PBMCs, taken before treatment. This CDR3 is CATKASSVTDTQYF. The CDR3 bases are TGTGCCACGAAGGCTAGCTCCGTCACAGATACGCAGTATTTT.